Reported below is one T cell receptor beta chain. These data originate in a study of blood T cell repertoires in COVID-19. Study summary: Samples of COVID-19 (acute and convalescent) were obtained from the United States, Italy and Spain. From T cells, B-cell-depleted T cells, or PBMCs came the material, which was cDNA or gDNA.

Per the original data handling: Nucleated cell number was recorded as an estimate derived from reference gene primer amplification. Produced via immunoSEQ multiplex PCR; TCRdb's table is partial and in-frame only. Clone size and the V and J calls come from that table; the DNA yielded D and trimming. This table has approximately 170,000 clones, 86% appearing once. This TCR was recovered from a woman of 80 years or more in a cohort sampled during active or convalescent COVID-19. The sample was peripheral blood.

The CDR3 sequence is CASSLAVTGVGIQYF. The CDR3 DNA follows: TGCGCCAGCAGCTTGGCTGTGACAGGGGTGGGCATTCAGTACTTC. The chain carries TRBV5-1 and TRBJ2-4, with 8 bases fitting TRBD1. Germline V lookup: CDR1 SGHRS, CDR2 YFSETQ. The CDR3 runs to 15 residues. Trimming removed 0 bases from V and 9 bases from J; junction bases left unmatched: 8. The full variable domain, completed using reference TRBV5-1 and TRBJ2-4, is KAGVTQTPRYLIKTRGQQVTLSCSPISGHRSVSWYQQTPGQGLQFLFEYFSETQRNKGNFPGRFSGRQFSNSRSEMNVSTLELGDSALYLCASSLAVTGVGIQYFGAGTRLSVL.